This T cell receptor (beta chain) appears in the sequencing data of a study of T-cell reconstitution after alpha-beta-depleted transplantation in children. CDR3 size: 16 residues. V shed 0 bases and J shed 2 bases, with 10 bases lying between them. Per the germline V gene, CDR1 is MGHRA and CDR2 is YSYEKL. Preparation of the TCRbeta library used unique molecular identifiers. TCRdb fed the PCR reads into MiXCR, producing one record per CDR3 protein. The sample has about 980,000 distinct CDR3 sequences, roughly 29% seen once; the top ten hold 28%. This chain connects TRBV4-1 to TRBJ2-2, with a tentative D call TRBD1 (7 bases). The TCR originated in a boy younger than two who had a stem cell transplant for SCID, so the T cells may come from the graft donor. The sequencing used PBMCs, mostly from graft donor cells, collected 360 days after TCRalphabeta/CD19-depleted stem cell transplant. In DNA, the CDR3 is TGCGCCAGCAGCCAAGAGCGGGACAGTAACACCGGGGAGCTGTTTTTT. Protein sequence: CASSQERDSNTGELFF.